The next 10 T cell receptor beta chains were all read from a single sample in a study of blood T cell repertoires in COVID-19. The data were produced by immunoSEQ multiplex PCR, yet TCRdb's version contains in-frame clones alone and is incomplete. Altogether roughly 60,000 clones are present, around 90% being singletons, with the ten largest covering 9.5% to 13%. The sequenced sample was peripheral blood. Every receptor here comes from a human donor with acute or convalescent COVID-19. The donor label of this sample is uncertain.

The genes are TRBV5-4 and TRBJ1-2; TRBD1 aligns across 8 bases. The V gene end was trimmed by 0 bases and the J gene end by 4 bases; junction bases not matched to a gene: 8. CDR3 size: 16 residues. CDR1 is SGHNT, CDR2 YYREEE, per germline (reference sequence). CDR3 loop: CASSLVGPGGGYGYTF. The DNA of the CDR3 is TGTGCCAGCAGCTTGGTCGGCCCAGGGGGCGGCTATGGCTACACCTTC.

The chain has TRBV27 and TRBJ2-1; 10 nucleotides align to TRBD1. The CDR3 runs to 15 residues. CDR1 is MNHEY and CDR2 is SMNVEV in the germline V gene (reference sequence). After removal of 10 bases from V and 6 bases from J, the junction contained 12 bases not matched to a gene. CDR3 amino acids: CATGQGVSGGNEQFF. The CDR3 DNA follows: TGTGCCACCGGACAGGGGGTATCCGGGGGCAATGAGCAGTTCTTC.

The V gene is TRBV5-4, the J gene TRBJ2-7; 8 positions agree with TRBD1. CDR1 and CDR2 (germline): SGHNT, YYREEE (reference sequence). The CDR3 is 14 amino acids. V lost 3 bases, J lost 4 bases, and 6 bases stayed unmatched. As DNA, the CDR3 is TGTGCCAGCAGCTCGCGACAGGGGCTATACGAGCAGTACTTC. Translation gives CASSSRQGLYEQYF.

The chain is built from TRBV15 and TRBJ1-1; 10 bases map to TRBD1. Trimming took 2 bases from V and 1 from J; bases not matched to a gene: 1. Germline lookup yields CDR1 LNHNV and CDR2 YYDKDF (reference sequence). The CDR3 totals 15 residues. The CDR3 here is CATSRRTGGNTEAFF. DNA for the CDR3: TGTGCCACCAGCAGAAGGACAGGGGGGAACACTGAAGCTTTCTTT.

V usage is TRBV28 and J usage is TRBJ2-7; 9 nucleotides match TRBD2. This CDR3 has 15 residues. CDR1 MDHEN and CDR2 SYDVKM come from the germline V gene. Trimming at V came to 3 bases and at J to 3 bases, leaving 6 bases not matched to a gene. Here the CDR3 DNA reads TGTGCCAGCAGTTTGATTAGCGGGAGCGTCTACGAGCAGTACTTC. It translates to CASSLISGSVYEQYF.

DNA of the CDR3: TGTGCCAGCAGCCTTGGACAGTACGAGCAGTACTTC. This sequence encodes CASSLGQYEQYF. The chain has TRBV7-9 and TRBJ2-7; perhaps TRBD1 as D (6 bases). The CDR3 runs to 12 residues. The V and J ends lost 5 bases and 4 bases respectively, with 9 bases between them. Germline values: CDR1 SEHNR, CDR2 FQNEAQ (reference sequence).

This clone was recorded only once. CDR3 loop: CASSLRGNIAYEQYF. In DNA, the CDR3 is TGTGCCAGCAGCTTACGGGGAAACATTGCCTACGAGCAGTACTTC. V gene TRBV5-8 combines with J gene TRBJ2-7; a possible D gene is TRBD2 (5 bases). The CDR3 has 15 amino acids. CDR1 and CDR2 from the germline V gene are SGHTS and YDEGEE. The V gene lost 2 bases and the J gene lost 2 bases, with 14 bases spanning the gap.

The CDR3 region has the DNA TGTGCCAGCAGCTTGGAGATGACAGCGAACACCGGGGAGCTGTTTTTT. Its protein is CASSLEMTANTGELFF. The chain couples TRBV5-4 to TRBJ2-2; D may be TRBD1 (5 bases). Germline CDR1 reads SGHNT; CDR2 reads YYREEE (reference sequence). The CDR3 has 16 amino acids. The V gene lost 0 bases and the J gene lost 0 bases, with 9 bases spanning the gap.

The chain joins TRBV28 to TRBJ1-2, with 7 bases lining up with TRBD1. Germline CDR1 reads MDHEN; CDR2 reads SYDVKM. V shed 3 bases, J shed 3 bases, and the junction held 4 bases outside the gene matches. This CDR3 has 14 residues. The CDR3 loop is CASSFRDRHYGYTF. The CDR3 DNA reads TGTGCCAGCAGTTTCCGGGACAGACACTATGGCTACACCTTC.

CDR3 DNA: TGTGCCATCAGTGGTGGGACAGGGGAGTACAATGAGCAGTTCTTC. Protein product: CAISGGTGEYNEQFF. The V gene is TRBV10-3, the J gene TRBJ2-1; 10 bases align to TRBD1. Germline V gives CDR1 ENHRY, CDR2 SYGVKD. This CDR3 comprises 15 residues. V lost 4 bases, J lost 4 bases, and 4 bases stayed unmatched.